This T cell receptor (beta chain) was found in a study of blood T cells in healthy people across ages (dated by TCRdb to between 2014 and 2017). Concerning the study at large: In model experiments, template switching captured roughly one uniquely barcoded TCR beta cDNA molecule for every two T cells. Using deep sequencing normalized with unique cDNA molecular identifiers, the study measured how TCR beta repertoire diversity changes with age. Donors were grouped into four age groups: young (average 16 years), middle-aged (approximately 41), aged (around 60) and long-lived (approximately 81). To avoid experimental bias, donors of different ages were randomly spread across the sequencing lanes. For two donors (one aged 18 to 29 and one aged 80 or older), the study analyzed two additional independent replicas of 1 million unique cDNA reads from the same blood draw. What the authors observed across the whole study: Observed TCR beta diversity per million T cells fell roughly linearly with age, and a significant reduction was already apparent by age about 38. Compared with the aged group, more naive CD4+ T cells, fewer expanded clones and increased TCR diversity were shown by the long-lived group, suggesting age selection. Because the CMV infection status of the donors was unknown, age-related changes in expanded clonotypes may potentially have been confounded. Estimates of total diversity based on one million sequenced T cells were considered lower bounds and underestimates. A strong correlation was found between observed TCR beta diversity and the percentage of naive T cells measured by flow cytometry. Since profiling was done on bulk unsorted PBMCs, naive and antigen-experienced compartments could not be conclusively compared.

Library construction relied on 5' RACE. The run used an Illumina HiSeq 2500. The second PCR ran for about 7 to 11 cycles and used a J-beta primer mix along with a sample-barcoded 5' primer. Each TCR beta cDNA molecule received a unique molecular identifier from a template-switch 5' adaptor carrying 12 random nucleotides. At least 2.5 million CDR3-containing paired-end reads were obtained from each sample. The Mint cDNA synthesis kit, primed by a TRBC-specific oligonucleotide, was used to synthesize first-strand cDNA from all RNA. Following uracil-DNA glycosylase treatment, all cDNA underwent a first 18-cycle PCR with the universal primers M1SS and BC2_uni_R. In the original analysis: Normalization of each sample was performed by random selection of 1 million high-quality reads, each carrying a distinct molecular identifier. Instead of being binned into consensus sequences, reads that shared molecular identifiers were thrown out. MiTCR, with a Q25 quality threshold and the strictest error-elimination algorithm, was used for CDR3 identification, clonotype clustering and error correction. A nonparametric unseen species model using Euler transformation provided a lower-bound estimate of total TCR beta diversity. TCRdb applied fastp at Q25 and MiXCR to the public reads, then kept only in-frame beta chains. When rows share a CDR3 protein, they turn into one entry using the most common DNA and genes. The V and J calls shown here were made by TCRdb, not taken from the authors' results. This sample is represented by just under 900,000 distinct CDR3 sequences; under 35% of them were singletons. The ten largest clones take up roughly 17% of the sample.

Regarding this clonotype: It has no known antigen specificity. No much larger clone exists at a distance of one base, and base qualities are not known.

Systemically healthy Caucasian individuals from Russia, around 38 in total and aged about 6 to 100 years, were included as donors. Approximately 9 milliliters of peripheral blood were collected from each donor into EDTA-treated Vacutainer tubes. Ficoll-Paque density-gradient centrifugation was used to isolate PBMCs, with at least 7 million per sample. Total RNA, at least 5 micrograms per sample, was extracted from PBMCs with Trizol reagent. For every donor, flow cytometry on a PBMC aliquot measured the percentage of naive CD45RAhigh/CD27high T cells. The CDR3 numbers 15 residues from cysteine through phenylalanine. Only the CDR3 part of the read is kept: 45 bases, read in frame from the first base. V trim: 4 bases; J trim: 1 base; unmatched bases: 6. Via the germline V gene, CDR1 is SNHLY and CDR2 FYNNEI.

The sequence joins TRBV2 to TRBJ1-1; 7 central bases correspond to TRBD1. The source is an elderly woman in good health. The sequenced material came from blood. The nucleotides are TGTGCCAGCAGTGGCTTGGGACAGAGGAACACTGAAGCTTTCTTT. Protein translation: CASSGLGQRNTEAFF.